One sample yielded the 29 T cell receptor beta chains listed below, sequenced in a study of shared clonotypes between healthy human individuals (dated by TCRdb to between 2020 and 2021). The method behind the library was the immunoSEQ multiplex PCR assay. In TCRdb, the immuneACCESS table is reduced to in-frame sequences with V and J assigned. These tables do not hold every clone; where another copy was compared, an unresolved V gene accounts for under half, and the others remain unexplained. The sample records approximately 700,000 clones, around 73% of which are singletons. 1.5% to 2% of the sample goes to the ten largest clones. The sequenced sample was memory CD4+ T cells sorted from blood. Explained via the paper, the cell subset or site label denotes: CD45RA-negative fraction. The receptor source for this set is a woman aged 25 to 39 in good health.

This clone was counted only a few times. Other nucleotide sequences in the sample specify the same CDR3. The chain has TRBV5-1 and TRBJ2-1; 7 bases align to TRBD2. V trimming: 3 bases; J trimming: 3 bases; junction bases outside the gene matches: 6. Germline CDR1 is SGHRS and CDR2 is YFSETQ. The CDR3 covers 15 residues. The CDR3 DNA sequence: TGCGCCAGCAGCTCCTCTTCGGGAGGCTACAATGAGCAGTTCTTC. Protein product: CASSSSSGGYNEQFF.

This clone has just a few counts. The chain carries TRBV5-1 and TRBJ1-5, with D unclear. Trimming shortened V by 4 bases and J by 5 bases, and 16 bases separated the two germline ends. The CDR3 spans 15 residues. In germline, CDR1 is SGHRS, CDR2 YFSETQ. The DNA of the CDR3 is TGCGCCAGCAGCGTATTAGGACGGGGAGATCAGCCCCAGCATTTT. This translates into CASSVLGRGDQPQHF.

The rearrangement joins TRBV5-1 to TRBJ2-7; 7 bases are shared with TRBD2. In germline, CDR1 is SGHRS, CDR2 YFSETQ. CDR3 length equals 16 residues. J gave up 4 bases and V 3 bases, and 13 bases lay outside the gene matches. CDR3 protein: CASSWGWEGPSYEQYF. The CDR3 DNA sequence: TGCGCCAGCAGCTGGGGGTGGGAGGGGCCGTCTTACGAGCAGTACTTC.

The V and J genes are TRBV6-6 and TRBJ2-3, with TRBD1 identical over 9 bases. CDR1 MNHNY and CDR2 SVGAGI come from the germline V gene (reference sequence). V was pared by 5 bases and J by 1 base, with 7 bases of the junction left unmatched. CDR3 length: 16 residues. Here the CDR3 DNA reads TGTGCCAGCAGTCCTGGACAGGGGAAAGGCACAGATACGCAGTATTTT. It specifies CASSPGQGKGTDTQYF.

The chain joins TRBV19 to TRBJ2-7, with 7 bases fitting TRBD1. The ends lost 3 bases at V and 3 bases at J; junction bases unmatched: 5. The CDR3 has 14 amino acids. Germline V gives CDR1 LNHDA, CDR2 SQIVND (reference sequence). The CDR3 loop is CASSIQGVYYEQYF. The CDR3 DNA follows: TGTGCCAGTAGTATTCAGGGGGTCTACTACGAGCAGTACTTC.

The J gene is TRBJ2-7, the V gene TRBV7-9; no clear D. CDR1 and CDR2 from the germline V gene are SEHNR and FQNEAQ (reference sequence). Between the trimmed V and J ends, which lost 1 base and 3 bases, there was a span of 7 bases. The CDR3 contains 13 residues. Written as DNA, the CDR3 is TGTGCCAGCAGCTTAGTTCTGGGCTACGAGCAGTACTTC. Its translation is CASSLVLGYEQYF.

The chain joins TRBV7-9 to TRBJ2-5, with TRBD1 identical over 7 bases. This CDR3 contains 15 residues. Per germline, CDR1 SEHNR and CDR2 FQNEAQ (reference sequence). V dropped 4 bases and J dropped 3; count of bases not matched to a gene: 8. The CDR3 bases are TGTGCCAGCAGCTCCGGGACAGTCTACAAAGAGACCCAGTACTTC. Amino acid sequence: CASSSGTVYKETQYF.

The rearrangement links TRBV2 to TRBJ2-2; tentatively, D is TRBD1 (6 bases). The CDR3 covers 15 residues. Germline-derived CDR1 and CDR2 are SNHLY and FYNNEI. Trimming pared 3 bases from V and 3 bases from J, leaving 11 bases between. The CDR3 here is CASSDQGPDTGELFF. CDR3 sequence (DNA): TGTGCCAGCAGTGATCAGGGGCCGGACACCGGGGAGCTGTTTTTT.

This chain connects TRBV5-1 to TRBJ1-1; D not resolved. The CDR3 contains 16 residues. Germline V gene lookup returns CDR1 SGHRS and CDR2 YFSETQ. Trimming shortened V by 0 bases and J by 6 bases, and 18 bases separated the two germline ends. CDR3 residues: CASSLDGLSQAAEAFF. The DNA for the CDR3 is TGCGCCAGCAGCTTGGACGGCCTCAGCCAAGCGGCTGAAGCTTTCTTT.

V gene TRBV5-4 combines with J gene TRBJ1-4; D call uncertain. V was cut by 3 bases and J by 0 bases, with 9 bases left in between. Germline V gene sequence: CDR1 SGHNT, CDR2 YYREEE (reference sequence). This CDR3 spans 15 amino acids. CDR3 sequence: CASSSNPTTNEKLFF. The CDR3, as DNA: TGTGCCAGCAGCTCCAACCCCACAACTAATGAAAAACTGTTTTTT.

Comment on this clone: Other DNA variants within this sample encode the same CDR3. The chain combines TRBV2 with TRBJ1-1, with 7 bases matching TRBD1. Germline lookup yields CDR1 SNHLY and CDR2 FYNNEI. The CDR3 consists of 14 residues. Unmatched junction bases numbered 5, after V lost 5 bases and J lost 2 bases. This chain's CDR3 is CASSRDRENTEAFF. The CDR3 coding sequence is TGTGCCAGCAGTAGGGACAGAGAAAACACTGAAGCTTTCTTT. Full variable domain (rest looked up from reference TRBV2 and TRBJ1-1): EPEVTQTPSHQVTQMGQEVILRCVPISNHLYFYWYRQILGQKVEFLVSFYNNEISEKSEIFDDQFSVERPDGSNFTLKIRSTKLEDSAMYFCASSRDRENTEAFFGQGTRLTVV.

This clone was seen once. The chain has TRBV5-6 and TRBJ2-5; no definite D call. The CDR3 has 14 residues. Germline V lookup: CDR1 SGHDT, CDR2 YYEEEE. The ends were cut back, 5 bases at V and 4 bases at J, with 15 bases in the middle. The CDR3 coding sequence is TGTGCCAGCAGTCTGATGGGATCAGCAGAGACCCAGTACTTC. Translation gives CASSLMGSAETQYF.

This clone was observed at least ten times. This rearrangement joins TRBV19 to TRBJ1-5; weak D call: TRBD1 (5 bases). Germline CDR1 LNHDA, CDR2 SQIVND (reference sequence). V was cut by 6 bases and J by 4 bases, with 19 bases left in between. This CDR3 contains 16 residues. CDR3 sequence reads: CASSSSKGTANQPQHF. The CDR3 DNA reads TGTGCCAGTAGCTCATCGAAGGGGACCGCGAATCAGCCCCAGCATTTT.

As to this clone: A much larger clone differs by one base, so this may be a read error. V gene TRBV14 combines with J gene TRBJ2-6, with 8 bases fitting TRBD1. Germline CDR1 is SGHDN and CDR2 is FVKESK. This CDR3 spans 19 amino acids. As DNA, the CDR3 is TGTGCCAGCAGCCGAACCGACAGGGGACTCTTTTCTGGGACCAACGTCCTGACTTTC. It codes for CASSRTDRGLFSGTNVLTF.

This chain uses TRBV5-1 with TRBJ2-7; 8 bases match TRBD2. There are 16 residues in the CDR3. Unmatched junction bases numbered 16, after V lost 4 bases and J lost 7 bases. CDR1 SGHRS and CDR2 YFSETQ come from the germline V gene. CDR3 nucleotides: TGCGCCAGCAGCCCGGCCCCAGCGGGGGAGGCGGGGGAGCAGTACTTC. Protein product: CASSPAPAGEAGEQYF.

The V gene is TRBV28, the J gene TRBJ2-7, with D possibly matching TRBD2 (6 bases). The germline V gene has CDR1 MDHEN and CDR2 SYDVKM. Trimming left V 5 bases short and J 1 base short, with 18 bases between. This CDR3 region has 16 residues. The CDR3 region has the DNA TGTGCCAGCAGTGGGTTCGCGGGAATGGGTTCCTACGAGCAGTACTTC. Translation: CASSGFAGMGSYEQYF.

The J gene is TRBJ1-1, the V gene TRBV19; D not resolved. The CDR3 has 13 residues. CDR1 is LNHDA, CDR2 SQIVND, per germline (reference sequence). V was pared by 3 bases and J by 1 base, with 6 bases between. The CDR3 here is CASSIKTNTEAFF. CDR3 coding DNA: TGTGCCAGTAGTATTAAGACGAACACTGAAGCTTTCTTT. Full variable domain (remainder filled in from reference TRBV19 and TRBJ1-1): DGGITQSPKYLFRKEGQNVTLSCEQNLNHDAMYWYRQDPGQGLRLIYYSQIVNDFQKGDIAEGYSVSREKKESFPLTVTSAQKNPTAFYLCASSIKTNTEAFFGQGTRLTVV.

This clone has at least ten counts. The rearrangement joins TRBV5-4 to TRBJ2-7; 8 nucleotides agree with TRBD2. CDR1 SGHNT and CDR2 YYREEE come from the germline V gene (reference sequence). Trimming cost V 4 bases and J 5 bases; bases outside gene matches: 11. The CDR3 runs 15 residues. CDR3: CASSLSGTPPNEQYF. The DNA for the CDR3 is TGTGCCAGCAGCCTTAGCGGGACTCCGCCGAACGAGCAGTACTTC.

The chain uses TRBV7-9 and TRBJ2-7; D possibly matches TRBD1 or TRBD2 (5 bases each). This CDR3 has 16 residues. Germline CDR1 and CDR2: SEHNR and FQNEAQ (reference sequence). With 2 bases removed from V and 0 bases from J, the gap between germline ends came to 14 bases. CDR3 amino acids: CASSLPLGVSSYEQYF. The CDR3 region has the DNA TGTGCCAGCAGCTTACCGTTGGGGGTTTCCTCCTACGAGCAGTACTTC.

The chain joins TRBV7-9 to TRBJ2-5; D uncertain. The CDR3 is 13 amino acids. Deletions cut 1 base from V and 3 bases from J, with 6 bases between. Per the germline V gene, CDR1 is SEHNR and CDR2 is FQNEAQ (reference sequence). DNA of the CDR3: TGTGCCAGCAGCTTAGATGGGAAAGAGACCCAGTACTTC. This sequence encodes CASSLDGKETQYF. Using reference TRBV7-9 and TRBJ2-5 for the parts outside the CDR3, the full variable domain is DTGVSQNPRHKITKRGQNVTFRCDPISEHNRLYWYRQTLGQGPEFLTYFQNEAQLEKSRLLSDRFSAERPKGSFSTLEIQRTEQGDSAMYLCASSLDGKETQYFGPGTRLLVL.

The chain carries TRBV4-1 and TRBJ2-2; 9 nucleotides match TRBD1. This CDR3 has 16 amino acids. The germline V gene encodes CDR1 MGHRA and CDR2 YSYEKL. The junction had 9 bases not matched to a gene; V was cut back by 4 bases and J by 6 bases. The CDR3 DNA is TGCGCCAGCAGCCCGGGACAGGGTGGGCTTTCCGGGGAGCTGTTTTTT. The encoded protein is CASSPGQGGLSGELFF.

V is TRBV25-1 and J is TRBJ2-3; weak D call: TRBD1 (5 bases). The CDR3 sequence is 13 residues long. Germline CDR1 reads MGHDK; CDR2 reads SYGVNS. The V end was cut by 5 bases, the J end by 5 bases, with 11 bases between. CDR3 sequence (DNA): TGTGCCAGCAGTATCAATACAGGAGATACGCAGTATTTT. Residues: CASSINTGDTQYF.

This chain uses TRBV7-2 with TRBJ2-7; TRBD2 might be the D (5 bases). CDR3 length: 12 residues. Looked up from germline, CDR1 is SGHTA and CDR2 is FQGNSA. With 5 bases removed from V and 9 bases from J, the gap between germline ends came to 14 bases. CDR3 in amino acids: CASSEFIAGQYF. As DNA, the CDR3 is TGTGCCAGCAGCGAATTTATCGCGGGGCAGTACTTC. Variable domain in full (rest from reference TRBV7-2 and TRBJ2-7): GAGVSQSPSNKVTEKGKDVELRCDPISGHTALYWYRQSLGQGLEFLIYFQGNSAPDKSGLPSDRFSAERTGGSVSTLTIQRTQQEDSAVYLCASSEFIAGQYFGPGTRLTVT.

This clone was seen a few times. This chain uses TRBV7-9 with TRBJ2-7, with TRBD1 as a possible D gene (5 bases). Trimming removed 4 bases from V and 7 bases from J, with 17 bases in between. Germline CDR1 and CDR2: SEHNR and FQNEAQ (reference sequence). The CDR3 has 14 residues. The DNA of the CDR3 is TGTGCCAGCAGCTACGGACAATCCACGGCGGAGCAGTACTTC. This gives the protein CASSYGQSTAEQYF.

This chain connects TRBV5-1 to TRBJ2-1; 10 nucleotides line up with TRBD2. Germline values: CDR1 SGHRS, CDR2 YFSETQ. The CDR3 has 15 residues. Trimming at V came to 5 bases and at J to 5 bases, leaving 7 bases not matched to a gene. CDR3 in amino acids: CASRRTSGNNNEQFF. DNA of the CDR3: TGCGCCAGCAGGCGTACTAGCGGGAATAACAATGAGCAGTTCTTC.

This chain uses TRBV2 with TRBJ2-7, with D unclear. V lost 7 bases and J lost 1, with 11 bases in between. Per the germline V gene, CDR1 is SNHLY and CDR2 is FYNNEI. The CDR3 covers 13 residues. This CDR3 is CASTRPPSYEQYF. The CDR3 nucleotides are TGTGCCAGCACCCGACCTCCGTCCTACGAGCAGTACTTC.

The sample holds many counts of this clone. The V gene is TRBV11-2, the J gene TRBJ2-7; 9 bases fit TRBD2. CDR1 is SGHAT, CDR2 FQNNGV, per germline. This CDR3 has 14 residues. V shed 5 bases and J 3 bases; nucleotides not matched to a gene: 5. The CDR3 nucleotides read TGTGCCAGCAGCCGATCAGCGGGAGGCTACGAGCAGTACTTC. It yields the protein CASSRSAGGYEQYF.

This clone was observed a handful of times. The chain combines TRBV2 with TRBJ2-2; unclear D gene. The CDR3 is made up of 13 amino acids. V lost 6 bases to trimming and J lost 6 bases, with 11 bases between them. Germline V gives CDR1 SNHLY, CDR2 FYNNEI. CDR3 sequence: CASRVQAPGELFF. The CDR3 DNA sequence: TGTGCCAGCAGAGTCCAGGCCCCCGGGGAGCTGTTTTTT.

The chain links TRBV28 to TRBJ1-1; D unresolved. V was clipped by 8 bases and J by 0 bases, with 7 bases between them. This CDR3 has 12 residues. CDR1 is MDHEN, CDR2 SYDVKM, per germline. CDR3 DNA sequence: TGTGCCAGCCTCTTTATGAACACTGAAGCTTTCTTT. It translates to CASLFMNTEAFF.